This TCR beta chain appears in the sequencing data of a study of blood T cell dynamics during melanoma immunotherapy. Time point indicated: pre-treatment baseline. Patients had no prior systemic cancer treatment, immunosuppressants or other active cancers. The V end was cut by 2 bases, the J end by 1 base, with 6 bases between. The germline V gene has CDR1 SGHRS and CDR2 YFSETQ. This CDR3 contains 14 residues. This clone showed up just a few times. Libraries were prepared by immunoSEQ multiplex PCR; TCRdb keeps only in-frame clonotypes and omits some of them. The sample consists of around 13,000 clones, 85% to 90% of them appearing once.

This sequence joins TRBV5-1 and TRBJ2-2; D remains ambiguous. This sequence originates from a human donor with melanoma. The source material was blood, sampled from a patient treated with checkpoint blockade. CDR3 bases: TGCGCCAGCAGCTTAACGCAGAACACCGGGGAGCTGTTTTTT. The encoded protein is CASSLTQNTGELFF.